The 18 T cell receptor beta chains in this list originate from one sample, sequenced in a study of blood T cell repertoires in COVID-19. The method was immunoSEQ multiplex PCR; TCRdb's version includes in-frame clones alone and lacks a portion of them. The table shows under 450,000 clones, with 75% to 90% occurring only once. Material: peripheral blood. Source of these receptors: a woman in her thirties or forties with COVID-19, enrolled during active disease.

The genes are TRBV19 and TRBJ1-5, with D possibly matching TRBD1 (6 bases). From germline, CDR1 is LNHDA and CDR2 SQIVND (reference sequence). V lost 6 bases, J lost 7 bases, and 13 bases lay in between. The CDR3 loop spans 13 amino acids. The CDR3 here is CASRTRDKQPQHF. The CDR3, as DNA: TGTGCCAGTAGGACTCGGGACAAACAGCCCCAGCATTTT.

CDR3 amino acids: CASSIRSTDNEKLFF. CDR3 sequence (DNA): TGTGCCAGCAGCATCCGGAGCACGGATAATGAAAAACTGTTTTTT. This sequence joins TRBV7-9 and TRBJ1-4; no clear D gene. The CDR3 runs 15 residues. Per the germline V gene, CDR1 is SEHNR and CDR2 is FQNEAQ (reference sequence). The V end lost 5 bases, the J end lost 4 bases, and 14 bases lay between the germline ends.

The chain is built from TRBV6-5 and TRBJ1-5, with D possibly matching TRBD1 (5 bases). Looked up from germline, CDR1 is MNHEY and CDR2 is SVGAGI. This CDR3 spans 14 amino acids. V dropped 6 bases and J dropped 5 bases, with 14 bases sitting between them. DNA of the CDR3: TGTGCCAGCAGGTTGGGACTCATAGATCAGCCCCAGCATTTT. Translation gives CASRLGLIDQPQHF.

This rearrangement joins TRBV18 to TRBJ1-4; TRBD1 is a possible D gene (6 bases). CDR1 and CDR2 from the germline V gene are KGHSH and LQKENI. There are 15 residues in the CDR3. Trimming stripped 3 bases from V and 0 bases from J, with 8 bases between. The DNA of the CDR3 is TGTGCCAGCTCACCGCGACAGGCAACTAATGAAAAACTGTTTTTT. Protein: CASSPRQATNEKLFF.

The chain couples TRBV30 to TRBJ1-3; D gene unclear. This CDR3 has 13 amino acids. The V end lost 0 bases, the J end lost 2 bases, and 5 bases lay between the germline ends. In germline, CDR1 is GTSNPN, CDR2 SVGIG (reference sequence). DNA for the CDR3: TGTGCCTGGAGTGTGTCAACTGGAAACACCATATATTTT. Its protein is CAWSVSTGNTIYF.

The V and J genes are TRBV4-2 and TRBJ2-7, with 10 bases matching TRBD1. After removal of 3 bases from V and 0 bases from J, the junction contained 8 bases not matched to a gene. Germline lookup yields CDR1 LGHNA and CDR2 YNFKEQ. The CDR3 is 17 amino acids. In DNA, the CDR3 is TGTGCCAGCAGCCAGACACCACGGACAGGGGGCTCCTACGAGCAGTACTTC. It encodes CASSQTPRTGGSYEQYF.

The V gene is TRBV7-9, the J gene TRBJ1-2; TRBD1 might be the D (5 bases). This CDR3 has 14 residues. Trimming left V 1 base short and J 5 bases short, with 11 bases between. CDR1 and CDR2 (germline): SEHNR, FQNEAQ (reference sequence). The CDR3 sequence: CASSLGEGPYGYTF. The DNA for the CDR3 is TGTGCCAGCAGCTTAGGGGAGGGACCTTATGGCTACACCTTC.

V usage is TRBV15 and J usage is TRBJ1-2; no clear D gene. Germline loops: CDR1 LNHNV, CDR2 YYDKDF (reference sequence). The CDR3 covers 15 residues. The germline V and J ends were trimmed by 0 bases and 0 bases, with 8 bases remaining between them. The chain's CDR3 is CATSREVGANYGYTF. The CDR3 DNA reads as TGTGCCACCAGCAGAGAGGTCGGAGCTAACTATGGCTACACCTTC.

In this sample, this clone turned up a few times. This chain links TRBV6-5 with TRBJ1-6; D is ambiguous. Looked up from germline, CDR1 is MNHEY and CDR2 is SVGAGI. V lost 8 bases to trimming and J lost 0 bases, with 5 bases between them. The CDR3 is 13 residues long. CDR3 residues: CASRGSYNSPLHF. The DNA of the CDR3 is TGTGCCAGCCGAGGCTCCTATAATTCACCCCTCCACTTT.

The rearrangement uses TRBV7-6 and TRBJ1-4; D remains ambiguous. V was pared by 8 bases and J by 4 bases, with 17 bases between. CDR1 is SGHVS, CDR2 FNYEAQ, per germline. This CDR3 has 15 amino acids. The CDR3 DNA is TGTGCCAGCCGCGTCTCCGGGTCCTTTAATGAAAAACTGTTTTTT. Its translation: CASRVSGSFNEKLFF.

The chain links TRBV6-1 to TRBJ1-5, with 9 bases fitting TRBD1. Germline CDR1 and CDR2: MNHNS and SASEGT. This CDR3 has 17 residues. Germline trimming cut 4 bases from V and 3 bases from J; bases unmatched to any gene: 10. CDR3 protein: CASSGRSGTGNNQPQHF. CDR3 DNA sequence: TGTGCCAGCAGTGGACGCTCCGGGACAGGGAACAATCAGCCCCAGCATTTT.

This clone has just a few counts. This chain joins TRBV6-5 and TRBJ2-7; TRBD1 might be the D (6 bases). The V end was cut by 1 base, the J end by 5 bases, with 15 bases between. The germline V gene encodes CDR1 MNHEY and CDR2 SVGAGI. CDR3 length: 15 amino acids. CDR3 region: CASSYLGPGAHEQYF. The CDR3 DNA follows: TGTGCCAGCAGTTACTTGGGCCCAGGGGCCCACGAGCAGTACTTC.

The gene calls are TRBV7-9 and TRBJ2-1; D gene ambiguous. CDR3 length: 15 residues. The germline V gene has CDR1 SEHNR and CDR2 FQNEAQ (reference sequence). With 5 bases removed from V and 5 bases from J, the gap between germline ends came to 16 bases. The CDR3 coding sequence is TGTGCCAGCAGCCCGACTGGCAGAGTTAACAATGAGCAGTTCTTC. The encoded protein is CASSPTGRVNNEQFF.

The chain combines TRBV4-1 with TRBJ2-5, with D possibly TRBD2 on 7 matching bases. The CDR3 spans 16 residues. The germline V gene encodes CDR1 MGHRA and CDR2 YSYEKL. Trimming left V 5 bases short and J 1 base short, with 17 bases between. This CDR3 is CASSEGGRPLQETQYF. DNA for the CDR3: TGCGCCAGCAGCGAGGGGGGGAGGCCACTCCAAGAGACCCAGTACTTC.

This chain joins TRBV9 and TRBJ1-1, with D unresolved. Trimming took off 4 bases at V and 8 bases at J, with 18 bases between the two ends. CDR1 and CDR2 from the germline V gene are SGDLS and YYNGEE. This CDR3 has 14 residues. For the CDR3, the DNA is TGTGCCAGCAGCCCCTCTATGGGCATCGTCGAAGCTTTCTTT. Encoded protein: CASSPSMGIVEAFF.

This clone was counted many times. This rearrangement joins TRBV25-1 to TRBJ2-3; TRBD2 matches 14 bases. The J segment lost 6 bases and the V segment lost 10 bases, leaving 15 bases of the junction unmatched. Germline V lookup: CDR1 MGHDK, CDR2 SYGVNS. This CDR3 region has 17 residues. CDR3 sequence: CATTSGGTSGSADTQYF. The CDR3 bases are TGTGCCACCACGAGCGGGGGGACTAGCGGGAGTGCGGATACGCAGTATTTT.

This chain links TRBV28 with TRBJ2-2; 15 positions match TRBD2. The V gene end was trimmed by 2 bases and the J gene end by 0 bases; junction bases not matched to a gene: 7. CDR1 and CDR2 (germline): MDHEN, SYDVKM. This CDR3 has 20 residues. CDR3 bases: TGTGCCAGCAGTTTACGCCCGGGACTAGCGGGGGGCCCGAACACCGGGGAGCTGTTTTTT. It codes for CASSLRPGLAGGPNTGELFF.

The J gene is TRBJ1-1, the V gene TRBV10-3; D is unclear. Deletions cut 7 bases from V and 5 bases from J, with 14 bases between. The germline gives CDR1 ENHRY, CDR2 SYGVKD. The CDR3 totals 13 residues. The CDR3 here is CAITRREWTEAFF. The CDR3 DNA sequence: TGTGCCATCACTCGGCGGGAGTGGACTGAAGCTTTCTTT.